This T cell receptor beta chain is drawn from a study of blood T cell repertoires in COVID-19. Study information: The study drew acute and convalescent COVID-19 samples from the United States, Italy and Spain. The analysed material was cDNA or gDNA that came from T cells, B-cell-depleted T cells, or PBMCs.

Trimming took 6 bases from V and 6 from J; bases not matched to a gene: 2. This CDR3 spans 13 amino acids. From germline, CDR1 is LNHDA and CDR2 SQIVND (reference sequence). The protocol was immunoSEQ multiplex PCR, while the TCRdb copy is restricted to in-frame clones and leaves out a portion. The sample carries 160,000 or so clones, roughly 84% recorded once. The receptor was isolated from a man aged 35-49 years with acute or convalescent COVID-19. Sample: peripheral blood. The V gene is TRBV19, the J gene TRBJ1-5, with 10 bases lining up with TRBD1. The CDR3 coding sequence is TGTGCCAGTAGAGACAGGGGGCGTCAGCCCCAGCATTTT. It yields the protein CASRDRGRQPQHF.